These T cell receptor beta chains were read from a single sample in a study of T-cell reconstitution after alpha-beta-depleted transplantation in children. In TCRdb, the PCR reads were re-called with MiXCR into one record per CDR3 protein. In the table there are about half a million distinct CDR3 sequences, approximately 12% of which are singletons. The sample in question was PBMCs from the stem cell graft donor, obtained from the stem cell graft. Receptor source: a human donor who donated a stem cell graft to a child with combined immunodeficiency. Each CDR3 is given with its conserved first and last residue.

TRBV20-1,TRBJ1-1,CSAEGQGDEAFF
TRBV30,TRBJ2-7,CAWSPGSYEQYF
TRBV12-3/TRBV12-4,TRBJ2-1,CASSFKWDRSYNEQFF
TRBV6-5,TRBJ2-6,CASSYLTSGANVLTF
TRBV4-2,TRBJ2-1,CASSQDSGGAYNEQFF
TRBV5-5,TRBJ2-2,CASRLTFFGELFF
TRBV29-1,TRBJ2-1,CSVALSYNEQFF
TRBV2,TRBJ1-4,CASKVQGTNEKLFF
TRBV30,TRBJ1-1,CAWRPTGTTEAFF
TRBV20-1,TRBJ2-3,CSAKRTSGSVDTQYF
TRBV12-3/TRBV12-4,TRBJ2-7,CASSFSTGTGFASGEQYF
TRBV29-1,TRBJ1-3,CSVEKGGTIYF
TRBV10-3,TRBJ2-1,CAISESPGLAGTGYNEQFF
TRBV7-9,TRBJ2-1,CASSSIVPGQVFF
TRBV14,TRBJ2-1,CASSPGAGAHNEQFF
TRBV12-3/TRBV12-4,TRBJ2-7,CASSLQGARNEQYF
TRBV4-2,TRBJ2-2,CASSQARAGAYTGELFF
TRBV11-2,TRBJ2-7,CASSPLRGSYEQYF
TRBV24-1,TRBJ2-5,CATSDFGDESTQYF
TRBV12-3/TRBV12-4,TRBJ1-1,CASSFKNREDTEAFF
TRBV6-5,TRBJ2-7,CASIDRAGGYEQYF
TRBV2,TRBJ1-1,CASGREQGADTEAFF
TRBV7-2,TRBJ2-1,CASSPRAGGDNEQFF
TRBV29-1,TRBJ2-1,CSVGGPGLYNEQFF
TRBV5-1,TRBJ2-1,CASSVASGMGSYNEQFF
TRBV12-3/TRBV12-4,TRBJ2-3,CASLRDRGLDTQYF
TRBV5-4,TRBJ2-5,CASSLQAAETQYF
TRBV4-2,TRBJ1-2,CASSPLRGQGGYTF
TRBV30,TRBJ1-4,CAWGDRGRREKLFF
TRBV20-1,TRBJ2-5,CSARHSRPETQYF
TRBV5-6,TRBJ2-1,CASRTSGGHPPHEQFF
TRBV20-1,TRBJ1-1,CSARDRSGNTEAFF
TRBV3-1,TRBJ1-3,CASSQDVGNTIYF
TRBV4-1,TRBJ2-5,CASSLVTGGMATQYF
TRBV7-9,TRBJ2-7,CASSPLVGVSSEQYF
TRBV10-3,TRBJ2-3,CAISESITLVPLDTQYF
TRBV5-1,TRBJ2-2,CASSLAGRQNTGELFF